The clone carrying this TCR beta chain came up once. The sample originates from a study of sequential checkpoint blockade in melanoma. V gave up 2 bases and J gave up 2 bases, with 15 bases separating them. The CDR3 spans 16 residues. From germline, CDR1 is SNHLY and CDR2 FYNNEI. TCRdb keeps only in-frame clones here, not all; method: immunoSEQ multiplex PCR. The data show 15,000 to 20,000 clones, with about 80% seen just once and about 12% held by the top ten. Treatment denoted: randomized to nivolumab then ipilimumab (arm A) or the reverse (arm B). From thawed PBMCs, live CD3+CD8+ cells negative for CD19 and CD56 were sorted.

Material: CD8+ T cells sorted from blood (inferred from file names), obtained from a patient given nivolumab and ipilimumab in sequence. The sequence derives from a human donor with melanoma. The rearrangement joins TRBV2 to TRBJ2-5; the D gene is possibly TRBD1 (5 bases). CDR3 protein: CASSERAGRHQETQYF. The CDR3 nucleotides are TGTGCCAGCAGTGAACGGGCAGGGCGGCATCAAGAGACCCAGTACTTC.